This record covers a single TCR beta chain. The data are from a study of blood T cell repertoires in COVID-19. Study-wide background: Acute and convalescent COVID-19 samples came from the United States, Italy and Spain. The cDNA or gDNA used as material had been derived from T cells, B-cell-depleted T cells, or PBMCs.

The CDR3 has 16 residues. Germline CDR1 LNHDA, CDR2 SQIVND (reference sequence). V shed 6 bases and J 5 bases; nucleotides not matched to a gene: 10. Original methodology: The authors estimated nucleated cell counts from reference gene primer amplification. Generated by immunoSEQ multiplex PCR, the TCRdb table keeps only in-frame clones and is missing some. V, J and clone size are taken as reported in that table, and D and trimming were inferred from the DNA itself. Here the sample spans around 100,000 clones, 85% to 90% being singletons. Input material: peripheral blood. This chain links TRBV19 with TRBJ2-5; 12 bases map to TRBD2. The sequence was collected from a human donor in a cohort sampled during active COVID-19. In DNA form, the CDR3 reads TGTGCCAGTAGCCCACTAGCGGGGGGTCAGGGGGAGACCCAGTACTTC. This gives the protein CASSPLAGGQGETQYF.